This T cell receptor beta chain was captured by sequencing in a study of response to subunit inactivated influenza vaccine. TCRdb ran MiXCR on the RT-PCR reads and lists one entry per CDR3 protein. The sample consists of around 570,000 distinct CDR3 sequences, 6% to 9% of them appearing once. This clonotype was seen at least ten times. The antigen is undetermined. Study-wide points: Each seasonal influenza vaccination, the authors suggested, recruits few new T cells.

The sample in question was PBMCs from blood, obtained about 23 months after vaccination. This receptor was obtained from a man aged 45 to 70 who received an inactivated influenza vaccine.

CDR3 amino acids: CASTTGLGRQPQHF. The CDR3 region has the DNA TGTGCCAGCACAACGGGGTTAGGTCGTCAGCCCCAGCATTTT. The gene calls are TRBV28 and TRBJ1-5; no clear D. V was clipped by 7 bases and J by 6 bases, with 16 bases between them. The CDR3 is made up of 14 amino acids. The V gene's germline CDR1 is MDHEN and CDR2 SYDVKM.